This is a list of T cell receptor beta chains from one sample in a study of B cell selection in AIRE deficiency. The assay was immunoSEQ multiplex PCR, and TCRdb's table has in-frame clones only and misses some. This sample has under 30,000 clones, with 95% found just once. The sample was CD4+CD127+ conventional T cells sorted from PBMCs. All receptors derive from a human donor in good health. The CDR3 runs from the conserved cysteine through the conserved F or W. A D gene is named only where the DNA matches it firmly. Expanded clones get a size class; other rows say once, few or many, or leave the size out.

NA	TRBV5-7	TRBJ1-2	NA	TGCGCCAGCAGCTTAGGAGGGGGGAAAAGAGCTAACTATGGCTACACCTTC	CASSLGGGKRANYGYTF
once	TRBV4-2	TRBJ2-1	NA	TGTGCCAGCAGCCAAGATCTAGCCCTAAGGACAGTCTCCTACAATGAGCAGTTCTTC	CASSQDLALRTVSYNEQFF
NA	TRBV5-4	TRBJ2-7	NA	TGTGCCAGCAGCTTGGACCCGGGACTCTATTACGAGCAGTACTTC	CASSLDPGLYYEQYF
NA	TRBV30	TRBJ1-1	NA	TGTGCCTGGAGTGTAAAGGGGTTAGTGAACACTGAAGCTTTCTTT	CAWSVKGLVNTEAFF
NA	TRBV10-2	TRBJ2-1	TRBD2	TGCGCCAGCAGCAAACTAGCGGGAGACGAAGATGAGCAGTTCTTC	CASSKLAGDEDEQFF
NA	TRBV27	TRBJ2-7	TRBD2	TGTGCCAGCAGTGGTATGACTAGCGGGAGTCTCAACGAGCAGTACTTC	CASSGMTSGSLNEQYF
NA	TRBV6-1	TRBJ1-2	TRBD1	TGTGCCATCAGTGAGTCGACCGGGACAGCGGGGAGTGGCTACACCTTC	CAISESTGTAGSGYTF
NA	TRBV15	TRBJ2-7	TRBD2	TGTGCCACCAGCGACCCCGGGCTAGCGGGGGCATTCTACGAGCAGTACTTC	CATSDPGLAGAFYEQYF
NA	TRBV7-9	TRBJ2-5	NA	TGTGCCAGCAGCCCGGACGCACAGAGGGAGACCCAGTACTTC	CASSPDAQRETQYF
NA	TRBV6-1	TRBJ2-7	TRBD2	TGTGCCAGCAGACCGGGACTAGCTTCCTACGAGCAGTACTTC	CASRPGLASYEQYF
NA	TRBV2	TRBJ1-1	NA	TGTGCCAGCAGCCTTGCATTGAACACTGAAGCTTTCTTT	CASSLALNTEAFF
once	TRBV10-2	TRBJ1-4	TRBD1	TGCGCCAGCAGTACAGGGGCGACTAATGAAAAACTGTTTTTT	CASSTGATNEKLFF
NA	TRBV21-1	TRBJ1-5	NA	TGTGCCAGCAGGAGCGGCGGGGCGAGCAATCAGCCCCAGCATTTT	CASRSGGASNQPQHF
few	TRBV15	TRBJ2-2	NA	TGTGCCACCAGCAGAGCCCCACTAGACGTCACCGGGGAGCTGTTTTTT	CATSRAPLDVTGELFF
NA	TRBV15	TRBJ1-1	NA	TGTGCCACCAGCAGGGGTCTCGGGAACACTGAAGCTTTCTTT	CATSRGLGNTEAFF
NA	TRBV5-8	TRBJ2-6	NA	TGTGCCAGCAGCTCCGAGACGGTTGGGGCCAACGTCCTGACTTTC	CASSSETVGANVLTF
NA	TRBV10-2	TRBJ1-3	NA	TGCGCCAGCAGTAACAACCTAAACACCATATATTTT	CASSNNLNTIYF
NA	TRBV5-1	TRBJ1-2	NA	TGCGCCAGCAGCTTGGCCATGGGCGGATATGGCTACACCTTC	CASSLAMGGYGYTF
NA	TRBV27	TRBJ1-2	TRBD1	TGTGCCAGCAGTTTAACCAACAGGGGTACTAACTATGGCTACACCTTC	CASSLTNRGTNYGYTF
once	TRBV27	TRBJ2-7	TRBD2	TGTGCCAGCAATCCCCTAGCGGGAGGTAATTCCTACGAGCAGTACTTC	CASNPLAGGNSYEQYF
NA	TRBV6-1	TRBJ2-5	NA	TGTGCCAGCAGGGAACACCGGGCCACAGGCGGTGAGACCCAGTACTTC	CASREHRATGGETQYF
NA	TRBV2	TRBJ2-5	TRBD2	TGTGCCAGCAGCCCCGGGACTAGCGGACAGACCCAGTACTTC	CASSPGTSGQTQYF
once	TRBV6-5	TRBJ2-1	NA	TGTGCCAGCAGTTACGGGGGGACCTACAATGAGCAGTTCTTC	CASSYGGTYNEQFF
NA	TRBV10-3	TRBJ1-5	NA	TGTGCCATCAGTGAGTCGTCGGGGGGAGTTAATCAGCCCCAGCATTTT	CAISESSGGVNQPQHF
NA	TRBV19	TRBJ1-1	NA	TGTGCCCCCTTCTCGCGGCCCTCTCCACCTTACTCTGAAGCTTTCTTT	CAPFSRPSPPYSEAFF
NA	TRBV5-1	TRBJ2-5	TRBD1	TGCGCCAGCAGCCCTCAGGGGGCGGGGGAGACCCAGTACTTC	CASSPQGAGETQYF
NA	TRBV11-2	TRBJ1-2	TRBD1	TGTGCCAGCAGCCATGAGGGGGCGAGGGGCTACACCTTC	CASSHEGARGYTF
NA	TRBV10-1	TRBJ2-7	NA	TGCGCCAGCAGTGATGGGCGCTTGCGCTACGAGCAGTACTTC	CASSDGRLRYEQYF
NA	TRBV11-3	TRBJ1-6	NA	TGTGCCAGCACCCAACGTTTCGGGAAGCCAGAAGCTAACTCACCCCTCCACTTT	CASTQRFGKPEANSPLHF
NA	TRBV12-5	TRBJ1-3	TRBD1	TGTGCTAGTGGTTTGGTAGGTTTGGGACAGGGGTCTCTGAGCTCTGGAAACACCATATATTTT	CASGLVGLGQGSLSSGNTIYF
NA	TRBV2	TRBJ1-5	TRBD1	TGTGCCAGCAACGGACAGGGCGCCAATCAGCCCCAGCATTTT	CASNGQGANQPQHF
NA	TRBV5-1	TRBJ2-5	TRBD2	TGCGCCAGCAGCGGTGGACTAGCGGTAAGCCAAGAGACCCAGTACTTC	CASSGGLAVSQETQYF
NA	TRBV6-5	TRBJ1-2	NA	TGTGCCAGCACTTGGTGGGGAGGGCGCTATGGCTACACCTTC	CASTWWGGRYGYTF
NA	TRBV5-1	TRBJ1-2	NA	TGCGCCAGCAGCCCGGGGAGCGGCAGGGACTATGGCTACACCTTC	CASSPGSGRDYGYTF
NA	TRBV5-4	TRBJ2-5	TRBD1	TGTGCCAGCAGCAGAACAGGGGGAGAGACCCAGTACTTC	CASSRTGGETQYF
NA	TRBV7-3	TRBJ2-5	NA	TGTGCCAGCAGCTTAATGCCGTCGGGGACCCAGTACTTC	CASSLMPSGTQYF
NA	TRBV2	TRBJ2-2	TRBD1	TGTGCCAGCAGTCGTACGAGACAGGGCACCGGGGAGCTGTTTTTT	CASSRTRQGTGELFF
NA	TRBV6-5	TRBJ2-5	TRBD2	TGTGCCAGCAGTTACTTGGGACTAGAAGAGACCCAGTACTTC	CASSYLGLEETQYF
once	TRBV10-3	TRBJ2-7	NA	TGTGCCATCAGTGAGAGAGGTTCCTTCTACGAGCAGTACTTC	CAISERGSFYEQYF
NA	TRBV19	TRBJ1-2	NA	TGTGCCAGTAGTATAGTGCCCTTACTGTATGGCTACACCTTC	CASSIVPLLYGYTF
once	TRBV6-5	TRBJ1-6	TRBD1	TGTGCCAGCAGTTACGCGCAGGGGGGTTCACCCCTCCACTTT	CASSYAQGGSPLHF
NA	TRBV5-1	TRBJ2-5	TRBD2	TGCGCCAGCAGGGAGCGGGAGGTGAGGGAGACCCAGTACTTC	CASREREVRETQYF
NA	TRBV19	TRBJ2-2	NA	TGTGCCAGTAGTATCTGGACGGACAACACCGGGGAGCTGTTTTTT	CASSIWTDNTGELFF
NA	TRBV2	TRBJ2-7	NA	TGTGCCAGCATCCGTGACAGGAATCTCTACGAGCAGTACTTC	CASIRDRNLYEQYF
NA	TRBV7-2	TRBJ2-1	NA	TGTGCCAGCAGCTTACTCGGGGGGCTCTACAATGAGCAGTTCTTC	CASSLLGGLYNEQFF
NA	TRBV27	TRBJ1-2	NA	TGTGCCAGCAGTTTTGAGGGAAACTATGGCTACACCTTC	CASSFEGNYGYTF
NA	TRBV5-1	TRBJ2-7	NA	TGCGCCAGCAGCTTGGACGGGACCGAGCAGTACTTC	CASSLDGTEQYF
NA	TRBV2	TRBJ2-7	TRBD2	TGTGCCAGCAGTGTTGGGGGGGGGTCCTACGAGCAGTACTTC	CASSVGGGSYEQYF
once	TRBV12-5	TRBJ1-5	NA	TGTGCTAGTGATATGACAGGCTGGAGCAATCAGCCCCAGCATTTT	CASDMTGWSNQPQHF
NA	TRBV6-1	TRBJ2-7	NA	TGTGCCAGCAGTGAAGTTGGGCCCCTCTACGAGCAGTACTTC	CASSEVGPLYEQYF
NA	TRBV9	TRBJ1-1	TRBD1	TGTGCCAGCAGCGCTGAAGGGACAGGGTTACGGGCGAACACTGAAGCTTTCTTT	CASSAEGTGLRANTEAFF
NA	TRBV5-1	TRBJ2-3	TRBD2	TGCGCCAGCAGCTTGGCCTTAGCGGGGGGCCGCACAGATACGCAGTATTTT	CASSLALAGGRTDTQYF
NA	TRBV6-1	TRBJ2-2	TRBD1	TGTGCCAGCATTAAACAGGGGGCATCCGGGGAGCTGTTTTTT	CASIKQGASGELFF
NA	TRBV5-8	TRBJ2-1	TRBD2	TGTGCCAGCAGCCCAAGACTAGCGGGGTCTATTTACAATGAGCAGTTCTTC	CASSPRLAGSIYNEQFF
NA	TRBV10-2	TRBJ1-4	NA	TGCGCCAGCAGTGAGGAGGGCGGGAAACTGTTTTTT	CASSEEGGKLFF
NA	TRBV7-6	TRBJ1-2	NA	TGTGCCAGCAGCGAAGGGGCTTGGGCCAAGGGAGAGTATGGCTACACCTTC	CASSEGAWAKGEYGYTF